One sample yielded the 25 T cell receptor beta chains listed below, sequenced in a study of vaccination and CD4 T cells after COVID-19. With the Oncomine TCR Beta short-read assay, DNA from cultured CD4+ T cells was sequenced. TCRdb reanalysed the PCR reads using MiXCR and keeps one entry per CDR3 protein. The sample includes 11,000 to 15,000 distinct CDR3 sequences, around 60% of them seen just once. Described treatment: roughly 10-day PBMC culture with coronavirus spike peptide pools or control peptides (ViraFEST assay). These receptors' targets are unknown. Material for sequencing was CD4+ T cells from blood, cultured in vitro. The receptors shown here come from a human donor who had recovered from COVID-19.

This chain joins TRBV6-5 and TRBJ2-7; TRBD2 matches 10 bases. With V trimmed by 2 bases and J by 7 bases, 11 bases remained unmatched. CDR1 and CDR2 (germline): MNHEY, SVGAGI. The CDR3 loop spans 16 amino acids. The CDR3 sequence: CASSYGAAGGPEEQYF. For the CDR3, the DNA is TGTGCCAGCAGTTACGGGGCAGCGGGGGGGCCGGAGGAGCAGTACTTC.

The CDR3 coding sequence is TGTGCCAGCAGCTTAAGAGGGCGGGGGTGGGGGGGGGACACTGAAGCTTTCTTT. This gives the protein CASSLRGRGWGGDTEAFF. The V call is TRBV7-8, the J call TRBJ1-1; D is possibly TRBD1 (5 bases). This CDR3 has 18 residues. Germline V lookup: CDR1 SGHVS, CDR2 FQNEAQ. V was clipped by 2 bases and J by 3 bases, with 22 bases between them.

This rearrangement joins TRBV6-1 to TRBJ1-6; D may be TRBD1 (5 bases). CDR1 and CDR2 from the germline V gene are MNHNS and SASEGT. This CDR3 region has 17 residues. Trimming stripped 10 bases from V and 5 bases from J, with 24 bases between. CDR3 protein: CATRAGAISINNSPLHF. The CDR3 coding sequence is TGTGCCACCCGAGCCGGGGCGATCAGCATTAATAATTCACCCCTCCACTTT.

This clonotype was seen more than once but under ten times. The V call is TRBV23-1, the J call TRBJ1-6; 7 bases map to TRBD1. TRBV23-1 is treated as an ORF (open reading frame) with a function not yet certain. CDR3 length equals 15 residues. V dropped 8 bases and J dropped 7; count of bases not matched to a gene: 11. The CDR3, as DNA: TGCGCCAGCCCGGTTAGGGGGCAGAGGAATTCACCCCTCCACTTT. Its translation: CASPVRGQRNSPLHF.

The gene calls are TRBV6-5 and TRBJ2-3; possibly TRBD1 for D (6 bases). Germline assignment: CDR1 MNHEY and CDR2 SVGAGI. Trimming removed 2 bases from V and 0 bases from J, with 6 bases in between. There are 14 residues in the CDR3. The CDR3: CASSYGGSTDTQYF. As DNA, the CDR3 is TGTGCCAGCAGTTACGGGGGCAGCACAGATACGCAGTATTTT.

The chain joins TRBV27 to TRBJ1-1; no firm D call. CDR3 length: 13 amino acids. Trimming removed 7 bases from V and 0 bases from J, with 9 bases in between. Germline assignment: CDR1 MNHEY and CDR2 SMNVEV (reference sequence). The DNA for the CDR3 is TGTGCCAGCATCGGGATCATGAACACTGAAGCTTTCTTT. It specifies CASIGIMNTEAFF.

As regards this clonotype: The junction does not match germline at one end; this may be a read error. The rearrangement links TRBV7-7 to TRBJ1-5, with 7 bases lining up with TRBD1. The germline V gene encodes CDR1 SSHAT and CDR2 FNYEAQ (reference sequence). The CDR3 contains 16 residues. The CDR3 DNA is TGTGCTAGCAGCTTTGAGGGACAGATGTACAATCAGCCCCAGCATTTT. Translation gives CASSFEGQMYNQPQHF.

CDR3 protein: CASSSSWRTGIYEQYF. The CDR3, as DNA: TGTGCCAGCTCATCTTCTTGGCGGACAGGGATCTACGAGCAGTACTTC. The chain has TRBV18 and TRBJ2-7, with TRBD1 matching 8 bases. Germline V gene data show CDR1 as KGHSH and CDR2 as LQKENI. V dropped 5 bases and J dropped 3; count of bases not matched to a gene: 12. The CDR3 has 16 amino acids.

The J gene is TRBJ1-6, the V gene TRBV6-5; D is unclear. The germline gives CDR1 MNHEY, CDR2 SVGAGI. This CDR3 is built from 13 residues. V was clipped by 2 bases and J by 9 bases, with 8 bases between them. The CDR3 reads CASSYGRVSPLHF. Written as DNA, the CDR3 is TGTGCCAGCAGTTACGGAAGGGTTTCACCCCTCCACTTT.

The chain links TRBV20-1 to TRBJ2-3, with TRBD1 identical over 8 bases. After removal of 6 bases from V and 2 bases from J, the junction contained 7 bases not matched to a gene. The CDR3 loop spans 14 amino acids. Germline CDR1 and CDR2: DFQATT and SNEGSKA (reference sequence). DNA of the CDR3: TGCAGTGCCTGGGGACAGGACCACACAGATACGCAGTATTTT. Residues: CSAWGQDHTDTQYF.

The genes are TRBV11-3 and TRBJ2-2, with TRBD2 matching over 14 bases. V lost 5 bases, J lost 3 bases, and 11 bases stayed unmatched. The CDR3 spans 19 residues. CDR1 SGHNT and CDR2 YENEEA come from the germline V gene. CDR3 DNA sequence: TGTGCCAGCAGCCTGAGAGGACTAGCGGGGGGTCCCTACACCGGGGAGCTGTTTTTT. Translated, it gives CASSLRGLAGGPYTGELFF.

This clonotype was picked up one time. This sequence joins TRBV6-2 or TRBV6-3 and TRBJ2-7; 9 bases line up with TRBD2. This CDR3 is built from 14 residues. J lost 2 bases, V lost 6 bases, and 5 bases had no gene match. CDR1 is MNHEY, CDR2 SVGEGT, per germline. DNA of the CDR3: TGTGCCAGCAGCCTAGCGGGGAGGCCCTACGAGCAGTACTTC. It yields the protein CASSLAGRPYEQYF.

The chain joins TRBV11-3 to TRBJ2-5; tentative D call: TRBD2 (6 bases). The CDR3 is 17 residues long. The V gene lost 4 bases and the J gene lost 2 bases, with 20 bases spanning the gap. From germline, CDR1 is SGHNT and CDR2 YENEEA. Written as DNA, the CDR3 is TGTGCCAGCAGCTCCCAGGGACTCCGCGAGGCGCAAGAGACCCAGTACTTC. Amino acid sequence: CASSSQGLREAQETQYF.

The V call is TRBV19, the J call TRBJ2-3, with 13 bases fitting TRBD2. Losses at the gene ends were 7 bases for V and 6 bases for J; bases not matched to a gene: 7. The CDR3 runs to 15 residues. The germline V gene encodes CDR1 LNHDA and CDR2 SQIVND (reference sequence). This chain's CDR3 is CASTLAGGPRDTQYF. CDR3 sequence (DNA): TGTGCCAGTACACTAGCGGGAGGGCCAAGGGATACGCAGTATTTT.

The chain has TRBV7-9 and TRBJ1-1; D uncertain. V shed 6 bases and J shed 3 bases, with 17 bases lying between them. The CDR3 loop spans 15 amino acids. Germline V gene sequence: CDR1 SEHNR, CDR2 FQNEAQ (reference sequence). This CDR3 reads CASRSRRSIDTEAFF. In DNA, the CDR3 is TGTGCCAGCAGGTCCCGACGGTCTATAGACACTGAAGCTTTCTTT.

This clonotype was seen a handful of times. The chain couples TRBV27 to TRBJ1-6, with 8 bases aligning to TRBD1. V shed 6 bases and J 6 bases; nucleotides not matched to a gene: 4. Per germline, CDR1 MNHEY and CDR2 SMNVEV (reference sequence). The CDR3 spans 14 residues. CDR3 region: CASSRDRFNSPLHF. The CDR3 DNA is TGTGCCAGCAGCCGGGACAGGTTTAATTCACCCCTCCACTTT.

The chain joins TRBV2 to TRBJ1-2, with D possibly TRBD1 on 6 matching bases. The germline gives CDR1 SNHLY, CDR2 FYNNEI. The V end was cut by 6 bases, the J end by 4 bases, with 12 bases between. The CDR3 contains 13 residues. CDR3 coding DNA: TGTGCCAGCAGGGGGACATTCGCCTATGGCTACACCTTC. This translates into CASRGTFAYGYTF. The entire variable domain, with the rest obtained from reference TRBV2 and TRBJ1-2, is as follows: EPEVTQTPSHQVTQMGQEVILRCVPISNHLYFYWYRQILGQKVEFLVSFYNNEISEKSEIFDDQFSVERPDGSNFTLKIRSTKLEDSAMYFCASRGTFAYGYTFGSGTRLTVV.

The rearrangement uses TRBV9 and TRBJ1-6, with D perhaps matching TRBD1 (6 bases). The CDR3 is made up of 16 amino acids. Germline assignment: CDR1 SGDLS and CDR2 YYNGEE. V dropped 4 bases and J dropped 0 bases, with 11 bases sitting between them. The CDR3 region has the DNA TGTGCCAGCAGCAAAGGGGGGAGCTCCTATAATTCACCCCTCCACTTT. As protein: CASSKGGSSYNSPLHF.

V gene TRBV27 combines with J gene TRBJ1-2; TRBD1 aligns across 10 bases. The germline V gene encodes CDR1 MNHEY and CDR2 SMNVEV (reference sequence). This CDR3 is built from 18 residues. The V segment lost 5 bases and the J segment 4 bases; nucleotides outside the gene matches: 16. CDR3 loop: CASSATGTGALRGYGYTF. In DNA form, the CDR3 reads TGTGCCAGCAGTGCAACCGGGACAGGGGCCCTTAGGGGCTATGGCTACACCTTC.

The chain carries TRBV7-2 and TRBJ1-6; TRBD1 matches at 8 bases. The CDR3 is 16 residues long. CDR1 SGHTA and CDR2 FQGNSA come from the germline V gene. Losses at the gene ends were 2 bases for V and 9 bases for J; bases not matched to a gene: 9. The CDR3 nucleotides read TGTGCCAGCAGCTTACAATGGGCAGGGGGCTTTTCACCCCTCCACTTT. Protein product: CASSLQWAGGFSPLHF.

There are a few counts of this clonotype. The chain combines TRBV11-2 with TRBJ2-5; no reliable D call. CDR1 and CDR2 (germline): SGHAT, FQNNGV. There are 15 residues in the CDR3. V was clipped by 2 bases and J by 0 bases, with 10 bases between them. The CDR3 sequence is CASSLPRPYQETQYF. The CDR3 DNA reads TGTGCCAGCAGCTTACCGAGACCGTACCAAGAGACCCAGTACTTC.

A few counts support this clonotype. The chain has TRBV5-8 and TRBJ2-5, with 8 bases fitting TRBD1. The CDR3 contains 16 residues. Trimming took 2 bases from V and 7 from J; bases not matched to a gene: 13. Germline V CDR1 and CDR2: SGHTS, YDEGEE. The CDR3 loop is CASSLDGTGALGTQYF. DNA for the CDR3: TGTGCCAGCAGCTTAGACGGGACAGGCGCTCTTGGGACCCAGTACTTC. The full variable domain, completed using reference TRBV5-8 and TRBJ2-5, is EAGVTQSPTHLIKTRGQQATLRCSPISGHTSVYWYQQALGLGLQFLLWYDEGEERNRGNFPPRFSGRQFPNYSSELNVNALELEDSALYLCASSLDGTGALGTQYFGPGTRLLVL.

The rearrangement uses TRBV24-1 and TRBJ2-1, with D possibly matching TRBD2 (7 bases). The germline CDR1 and CDR2 sequences are KGHDR and SFDVKD. The CDR3 extends over 18 amino acids. The V gene lost 5 bases and the J gene lost 0 bases, with 19 bases spanning the gap. CDR3 protein: CATSGGGRRGSSYNEQFF. The CDR3 nucleotides are TGTGCCACCAGTGGGGGGGGGCGACGGGGGAGCTCCTACAATGAGCAGTTCTTC.

This sequence joins TRBV19 and TRBJ1-2; D might be TRBD1 (5 bases). The CDR3 has 16 amino acids. Germline values: CDR1 LNHDA, CDR2 SQIVND (reference sequence). V was cut by 6 bases and J by 8 bases, with 25 bases left in between. CDR3 nucleotide sequence: TGTGCCAGTAGCCGGGGGGGAGCAGCCAACCTTTTGGGCTACACCTTC. This gives the protein CASSRGGAANLLGYTF. Full variable domain (rest looked up from reference TRBV19 and TRBJ1-2): DGGITQSPKYLFRKEGQNVTLSCEQNLNHDAMYWYRQDPGQGLRLIYYSQIVNDFQKGDIAEGYSVSREKKESFPLTVTSAQKNPTAFYLCASSRGGAANLLGYTFGSGTRLTVV.

This clonotype has a single count. The chain couples TRBV11-3 to TRBJ2-7; 8 nucleotides line up with TRBD1. CDR1 is SGHNT, CDR2 YENEEA, per germline. After removal of 6 bases from V and 7 bases from J, the junction contained 11 bases not matched to a gene. The length of the CDR3 is 14 residues. CDR3 residues: CASRPGQGSGEQYF. The CDR3 region has the DNA TGTGCCAGCAGACCAGGACAGGGATCGGGTGAGCAGTACTTC. Drawing the rest from reference TRBV11-3 and TRBJ2-7, the complete variable domain is EAGVVQSPRYKIIEKKQPVAFWCNPISGHNTLYWYLQNLGQGPELLIRYENEEAVDDSQLPKDRFSAERLKGVDSTLKIQPAELGDSAVYLCASRPGQGSGEQYFGPGTRLTVT.